Included here is one T cell receptor (beta chain) sequence, with context. Its antigen is not known. Assay used: immunoSEQ multiplex PCR; TCRdb lists only in-frame clones, some missing. The table lists more than 70,000 clones, approximately 88% of them singletons. This entry comes from a study of T cell responses to AZD1222 COVID-19 vaccine. The length of the CDR3 is 14 residues. Deletions cut 10 bases from V and 0 bases from J, with 13 bases between. Germline V lookup: CDR1 ENHRY, CDR2 SYGVKD. General study points: The donor cohort was predominantly white British with a female majority, and clonal diversity may have been underestimated. The repertoires were collected only after the peak T cell response. Spike-specific TCRs gained breadth and depth after people received two AZD1222 doses.

The J gene is TRBJ1-3, the V gene TRBV10-3, with no clear D. The sequencing used peripheral blood, collected on day 0 of MenACWY control vaccination. The clonotype originates from an adult in good health. CDR3 sequence: CATRPAVSGNTIYF. The DNA for the CDR3 is TGTGCCACTAGACCCGCCGTCTCTGGAAACACCATATATTTT.